These 22 T cell receptor beta chains were sequenced from one sample in a study of technical replicates of blood from a few donors listed by TCRdb under 2017. Library construction relied on the immunoSEQ multiplex PCR assay. TCRdb took over this immuneACCESS table, retaining in-frame rearrangements with V and J assigned. Such tables are incomplete; in checked studies, under half of the missing clones stem from an unresolved V gene, and the remainder is unexplained. For this sample there are almost 90,000 clones; approximately 94% appear just once. The ten largest clonotypes hold roughly 0.22% of the sample. Sequencing was done on a sample of T cells isolated from PBMCs. These TCRs come from a human donor in good health.

The chain has TRBV4-1 and TRBJ1-2, with 9 bases matching TRBD1. The CDR3 sequence is 13 residues long. J was trimmed by 5 bases and V by 4 bases; bases with no gene match: 2. CDR1 is MGHRA and CDR2 is YSYEKL in the germline V gene. For the CDR3, the DNA is TGCGCCAGCAGCCGCGGACAGGGGTATGGCTACACCTTC. Translated: CASSRGQGYGYTF.

This clone was counted once. V is TRBV25-1 and J is TRBJ2-3; possibly TRBD1 for D (7 bases). V lost 1 base and J lost 1, with 12 bases in between. The CDR3 totals 16 residues. Germline assignment: CDR1 MGHDK and CDR2 SYGVNS. The DNA of the CDR3 is TGTGCCAGCAGTGAATTAGGCAGGGGGGGCACAGATACGCAGTATTTT. This sequence encodes CASSELGRGGTDTQYF.

V and J are TRBV18 and TRBJ2-7; 9 nucleotides match TRBD1. The CDR3 covers 14 residues. Germline assignment: CDR1 KGHSH and CDR2 LQKENI. The V and J ends lost 4 bases and 2 bases, in that order; junction bases with no gene match: 3. This CDR3 reads CASSQGQGPYEQYF. For the CDR3, the DNA is TGTGCCAGCTCACAGGGACAGGGCCCCTACGAGCAGTACTTC.

The chain carries TRBV7-9 and TRBJ2-1; no clear D gene. Trimming cost V 0 bases and J 10 bases, with 7 bases left between them. The CDR3 runs to 12 residues. Germline values: CDR1 SEHNR, CDR2 FQNEAQ (reference sequence). The DNA of the CDR3 is TGTGCCAGCAGCTTAGCTGAGATCGAGCAGTTCTTC. The encoded protein is CASSLAEIEQFF.

The CDR3 sequence: CASSLLAGKDTQYF. The CDR3 DNA follows: TGTGCCAGCAGCCTACTAGCGGGGAAAGATACGCAGTATTTT. The genes are TRBV11-2 and TRBJ2-3, with 10 bases that match TRBD2. V lost 5 bases to trimming and J lost 5 bases; unmatched junction nucleotides: 4. This CDR3 has 14 residues. Germline values: CDR1 SGHAT, CDR2 FQNNGV.

This chain uses TRBV18 with TRBJ1-2; TRBD1 aligns across 8 bases. Germline V gene lookup returns CDR1 KGHSH and CDR2 LQKENI. The CDR3 is 16 residues long. V dropped 4 bases and J dropped 4; count of bases not matched to a gene: 11. This chain's CDR3 is CASSQEEGQGGYGYTF. CDR3 sequence (DNA): TGTGCCAGCTCACAAGAAGAAGGACAGGGCGGCTATGGCTACACCTTC.

Comment on this clone: Other DNA variants within this sample encode the same CDR3. The rearrangement links TRBV5-1 to TRBJ2-5; no definite D call. Germline V gives CDR1 SGHRS, CDR2 YFSETQ. With 0 bases removed from V and 4 bases from J, the gap between germline ends came to 4 bases. The CDR3 covers 12 residues. CDR3 sequence: CASSLAGETQYF. CDR3 DNA sequence: TGCGCCAGCAGCTTGGCCGGAGAGACCCAGTACTTC.

The CDR3: CASSQGLAGLTDTQYF. The CDR3 DNA reads TGCGCCAGCAGCCAGGGACTAGCGGGACTCACAGATACGCAGTATTTT. V usage is TRBV4-1 and J usage is TRBJ2-3; 13 positions match TRBD2. This CDR3 is built from 16 residues. From germline, CDR1 is MGHRA and CDR2 YSYEKL. Trimming at V came to 3 bases and at J to 2 bases, leaving 2 bases not matched to a gene.

The chain combines TRBV30 with TRBJ1-1; the match to TRBD1 covers 7 bases. Germline-derived CDR1 and CDR2 are GTSNPN and SVGIG (reference sequence). V was clipped by 2 bases and J by 7 bases; unmatched bases: 7. The CDR3 is 13 amino acids. The CDR3: CAWSPRQGGEAFF. The CDR3 bases are TGTGCCTGGAGTCCTAGACAGGGAGGTGAAGCTTTCTTT.

This chain joins TRBV27 and TRBJ1-1; the match to TRBD1 covers 7 bases. Germline trimming cut 2 bases from V and 0 bases from J; bases unmatched to any gene: 12. CDR3 length: 18 residues. Per germline, CDR1 MNHEY and CDR2 SMNVEV (reference sequence). The CDR3: CASSLLGGANPVNTEAFF. The CDR3 region has the DNA TGTGCCAGCAGTTTACTAGGGGGCGCTAACCCAGTGAACACTGAAGCTTTCTTT.

In this sample, this clone turned up once. The rearrangement uses TRBV6-5 and TRBJ2-1, with D uncertain. V lost 6 bases and J lost 2, with 14 bases in between. Germline CDR1 is MNHEY and CDR2 is SVGAGI. The CDR3 has 15 amino acids. The CDR3 spells CASRPTVAPYNEQFF. The CDR3 region has the DNA TGTGCCAGCAGGCCTACTGTCGCCCCCTACAATGAGCAGTTCTTC.

As to this clone: The same CDR3 also results from other DNA sequences found in this sample. J is TRBJ1-2 and V is TRBV6-1; D gene uncertain. CDR1 is MNHNS and CDR2 is SASEGT in the germline V gene. This CDR3 has 10 residues. Trimming removed 2 bases from V and 8 bases from J, with 3 bases in between. The CDR3 here is CASSELGYTF. The CDR3 DNA follows: TGTGCCAGCAGTGAACTGGGCTACACCTTC.

J is TRBJ2-1 and V is TRBV25-1; D is unclear. The germline CDR1 and CDR2 sequences are MGHDK and SYGVNS. V was pared by 3 bases and J by 3 bases, with 9 bases between. This CDR3 has 14 residues. The CDR3 sequence: CASSDQVIYNEQFF. The DNA for the CDR3 is TGTGCCAGCAGTGATCAGGTTATCTACAATGAGCAGTTCTTC.

The V and J genes are TRBV6-1 and TRBJ2-5; 10 bases match TRBD2. CDR1 and CDR2 (germline): MNHNS, SASEGT. The ends lost 6 bases at V and 5 bases at J; junction bases unmatched: 6. The CDR3 is made up of 14 amino acids. In nucleotides, the CDR3 is TGTGCCAGCAGGGGCCCTAGCGGGAGTGAGACCCAGTACTTC. Amino acid sequence: CASRGPSGSETQYF.

The chain couples TRBV5-1 to TRBJ2-1, with D tentatively TRBD1 (5 bases). This CDR3 spans 16 amino acids. Germline assignment: CDR1 SGHRS and CDR2 YFSETQ. The germline V and J ends were trimmed by 1 base and 3 bases, with 14 bases remaining between them. The CDR3 DNA reads TGCGCCAGCAGCTTGAATGAAGGGCAGGGCTACAATGAGCAGTTCTTC. Translation gives CASSLNEGQGYNEQFF.

CDR3 bases: TGTGCCACCAGCAGAAGGACTAGCGGAACCTACGAGCAGTACTTC. This encodes CATSRRTSGTYEQYF. The chain joins TRBV15 to TRBJ2-7, with 10 bases that match TRBD2. The germline gives CDR1 LNHNV, CDR2 YYDKDF (reference sequence). The CDR3 is 15 residues long. Losses at the gene ends were 2 bases for V and 2 bases for J; bases not matched to a gene: 3.

J is TRBJ2-7 and V is TRBV9; the D is unclear. Trimming removed 3 bases from V and 7 bases from J, with 14 bases in between. Germline CDR1 SGDLS, CDR2 YYNGEE. This CDR3 spans 13 amino acids. The CDR3 loop reads CASSAHLEREQYF. CDR3 nucleotide sequence: TGTGCCAGCAGCGCCCATCTAGAGAGGGAGCAGTACTTC.

The chain has TRBV29-1 and TRBJ1-3; D remains unclear. The V end lost 4 bases, the J end lost 3 bases, and 13 bases lay between the germline ends. This CDR3 is built from 14 residues. CDR1 and CDR2 from the germline V gene are SQVTM and ANQGSEA. For the CDR3, the DNA is TGCAGCGTTGCTCGGCAAGGCGGTGGAAACACCATATATTTT. Translation: CSVARQGGGNTIYF.

The V gene is TRBV11-2, the J gene TRBJ2-5; no clear D gene. V shed 2 bases and J shed 3 bases, with 22 bases lying between them. In germline, CDR1 is SGHAT, CDR2 FQNNGV. The CDR3 extends over 18 amino acids. The CDR3: CASSLRRGKVDHKETQYF. The CDR3 bases are TGTGCCAGCAGCTTACGTCGCGGAAAAGTAGACCATAAAGAGACCCAGTACTTC.

The V call is TRBV19, the J call TRBJ1-6, with 7 nucleotides matching TRBD1. The V segment lost 4 bases and the J segment 7 bases; nucleotides outside the gene matches: 7. CDR1 and CDR2 (germline): LNHDA, SQIVND (reference sequence). CDR3 length: 15 residues. The CDR3 region has the DNA TGTGCCAGTAGTACAACAGGGGTAGAGAATTCACCCCTCCACTTT. Its protein product is CASSTTGVENSPLHF.

The V call is TRBV30, the J call TRBJ1-5; possible D gene TRBD1, 6 bases. V was pared by 2 bases and J by 11 bases, with 16 bases between. CDR1 is GTSNPN and CDR2 is SVGIG in the germline V gene (reference sequence). This CDR3 region has 13 residues. The CDR3 DNA reads TGTGCCTGGAGTCGGGACACGGGCTCGGCCCAGCATTTT. This translates into CAWSRDTGSAQHF.

V is TRBV9 and J is TRBJ1-3, with 7 positions matching TRBD1. The CDR3 covers 15 residues. Losses at the gene ends were 0 bases for V and 0 bases for J; bases not matched to a gene: 0. Germline V gene sequence: CDR1 SGDLS, CDR2 YYNGEE. CDR3 residues: CASSVEGASGNTIYF. The CDR3 DNA sequence: TGTGCCAGCAGCGTAGAGGGGGCCTCTGGAAACACCATATATTTT. Supplemented by reference TRBV9 and TRBJ1-3, the full variable domain reads DSGVTQTPKHLITATGQRVTLRCSPRSGDLSVYWYQQSLDQGLQFLIQYYNGEERAKGNILERFSAQQFPDLHSELNLSSLELGDSALYFCASSVEGASGNTIYFGEGSWLTVV.